A selection of T cell receptor beta chains follows, all from one sample in a study of shared clonotypes between healthy human individuals. Sequencing was performed with immunoSEQ multiplex PCR; in TCRdb, only in-frame clones are kept and a portion is missing. The table lists 85,000 to 100,000 clones, 67% of them singletons. The sample consisted of memory CD8+ T cells sorted from blood. The source of these receptors is a man in his thirties or forties in good health. Each CDR3 is given with its conserved first and last residue. The order of the fields is D gene, V gene, J gene, CDR3 protein. A D gene is named only where the DNA matches it firmly.

-	TRBV2	TRBJ2-1	CANSHGTYNEQFF
-	TRBV2	TRBJ2-1	CASTTVSGNYNEQFF
TRBD1	TRBV7-9	TRBJ1-1	CASSPRQGNTEAFF
TRBD1	TRBV7-8	TRBJ2-5	CASSSNRGLDGETQYF
-	TRBV27	TRBJ2-7	CASSALGSGQREQYF
-	TRBV9	TRBJ1-1	CASSPLGTEAFF
-	TRBV6-1	TRBJ1-2	CATAVFYGYTF
TRBD1	TRBV29-1	TRBJ1-4	CSVARTGGAAEKLFF
-	TRBV6-1	TRBJ2-6	CASSDRTSGANVLTF
TRBD2	TRBV4-3	TRBJ2-1	CASSQGGERGSSYNEQFF
-	TRBV18	TRBJ1-3	CASSPFQNARTQASGNTIYF
-	TRBV28	TRBJ2-7	CASRGLGYEQYF
-	TRBV6-1	TRBJ1-2	CASSEAAGAYYGYTF
TRBD1	TRBV10-3	TRBJ2-5	CAISDLSDRGRVLETQYF
-	TRBV19	TRBJ2-7	CASSMGQDFEQYF
TRBD2	TRBV29-1	TRBJ2-7	CSVVGGVGAYEQYF
TRBD1	TRBV7-9	TRBJ1-1	CASSPLDRAAEAFF
-	TRBV9	TRBJ2-7	CASSPPRAYEQYF
-	TRBV18	TRBJ2-1	CASSQGPYNEQFF
-	TRBV19	TRBJ1-5	CASSTTAGRHSNQPQHF
TRBD1	TRBV6-4	TRBJ2-1	CASSGERGLPVSYNEQFF
TRBD2	TRBV25-1	TRBJ2-5	CASGLGGRARGPQETQYF
-	TRBV28	TRBJ2-7	CASSFVYEQYF
-	TRBV6-5	TRBJ2-3	CASTRDSTDTQYF
-	TRBV9	TRBJ2-2	CASTGVSGTGELFF